The text below deals with one T cell receptor (beta chain). Its antigen remains unidentified. Sequenced by immunoSEQ multiplex PCR; TCRdb stores in-frame clones only, minus some. The sample holds 45,000 to 55,000 clones; 85% to 95% are singletons and the top ten take 12%. Germline V gives CDR1 SGHDN, CDR2 FVKESK. J was trimmed by 4 bases and V by 3 bases; bases with no gene match: 8. The CDR3 totals 16 residues. These data originate in a study of OX40 agonist ivuxolimab in advanced cancers. Study in general: Age averaged around 60 years (range about 23 to 80), and just over 80% were male. One hepatocellular carcinoma and a couple of cutaneous melanoma patients partially responded.

Regarding the study as a whole: Clonal expansion was among the lowest in partial responders at 0.1-3.0 mg/kg, especially CD8+. The study found that CD8+ T cells averaged more expanded clones than CD4+.

The source of this sequence is an adult with an advanced solid tumor such as melanoma, head and neck, liver or kidney cancer. This sequence joins TRBV14 and TRBJ1-1; 10 bases fit TRBD1. Source: CD4+ or CD8+ T cells sorted from blood, taken in a trial of the OX40 agonist ivuxolimab. For the CDR3, the DNA is TGTGCCAGCAGCCAGGGACAGGGGTGGTTGGGCACTGAAGCTTTCTTT. Translating gives CASSQGQGWLGTEAFF. Supplemented by reference TRBV14 and TRBJ1-1, the full variable domain reads EAGVTQFPSHSVIEKGQTVTLRCDPISGHDNLYWYRRVMGKEIKFLLHFVKESKQDESGMPNNRFLAERTGGTYSTLKVQPAELEDSGVYFCASSQGQGWLGTEAFFGQGTRLTVV.